This T cell receptor beta chain was retrieved from a study of molecular identifiers for immune sequencing clone quantification. This clonotype was counted a single time. The antigen remains undetermined. Library preparation followed earlier protocols using designated TCR primers. One entry per CDR3 protein, called by TCRdb with MiXCR from the PCR reads. In the table there are more than 450,000 distinct CDR3 sequences, over 20% of which are singletons. With RNA at 10%, 30% or 50%, naive CD8 libraries came from roughly 18,000 to 920,000 sorted cells. Sorting defined naive CD8 T cells as CD8+CD4-CCR7+CD45RA+. Study conclusions and caveats: Clones of above 20 RNA copies carried over 97% of effector molecules; in naive cells they carried under 1%.

The CDR3 totals 16 residues. Germline CDR1 and CDR2: MNHEY and SVGEGT. V dropped 8 bases and J dropped 3 bases, with 17 bases sitting between them. The sequence was collected from a human donor in good health. Some libraries in this study had Jurkat cell RNA spiked in. This chain uses TRBV6-2 or TRBV6-3 with TRBJ1-6, with D unclear. Sequenced material: naive CD8+ T cells from blood, with Jurkat cell RNA spiked in. Regarding subset: FACS-sorted CD8+CD4-CCR7+CD45RA+ naive T cells. Here the CDR3 reads CASLPREASYNSPLHF. CDR3 sequence (DNA): TGTGCCAGCCTACCTCGGGAGGCAAGCTATAATTCACCCCTCCACTTT.